These T cell receptor beta chains were read from a single sample in a study of blood T cell repertoires in COVID-19. TCRdb's copy holds only in-frame clones and misses some; the assay was immunoSEQ multiplex PCR. The sample lists roughly 140,000 clones, around 89% occurring once. Sequencing was carried out using peripheral blood. The receptors derive from a human donor in a cohort sampled during active COVID-19. Each CDR3 is given with its conserved first and last residue. A D gene is named only where the DNA matches it firmly. Clone size appears in some rows only: once, few, many, or a class for an expanded clone.

TRBD1,NA,TRBV3-1/TRBV3-2,TRBJ2-4,TGTGCCAGCAGCCAAGATGTGGGACAGCTAGCCAAAAACATTCAGTACTTC,CASSQDVGQLAKNIQYF
TRBD1,NA,TRBV5-1,TRBJ2-7,TGCGCCAGCAGCAGAGGACAGGGGGCGAGCTCCTACGAGCAGTACTTC,CASSRGQGASSYEQYF
NA,NA,TRBV5-1,TRBJ1-3,TGCGCCAGCAGCTGGGAAACAGGGATTCCTGGAAACACCATATATTTT,CASSWETGIPGNTIYF
NA,NA,TRBV18,TRBJ2-1,TGTGCCAGCTCATTACTAGCCCCTAGCTCCTACAATGAGCAGTTCTTC,CASSLLAPSSYNEQFF
TRBD2,once,TRBV9,TRBJ2-1,TGTGCCAGCAGCCAACTAGCGGGGGCCCTCTACAATGAGCAGTTCTTC,CASSQLAGALYNEQFF
NA,once,TRBV4-2,TRBJ2-1,TGTGCCAGCAGCCAATGGGCCGACAGCTCCTACAATGAGCAGTTCTTC,CASSQWADSSYNEQFF
TRBD1,NA,TRBV5-1,TRBJ1-2,TGCGCCAGCAGCTTGGGGGCAGGGGGGAGAGCTAACTATGGCTACACCTTC,CASSLGAGGRANYGYTF
NA,NA,TRBV10-3,TRBJ1-1,TGTGCCATCAGTGAAGGAGTGACTGAAGCTTTCTTT,CAISEGVTEAFF
NA,NA,TRBV7-9,TRBJ2-2,TGTGCCAGCAGCTTAGGTCCCAGGAACACCGGGGAGCTGTTTTTT,CASSLGPRNTGELFF
TRBD1,NA,TRBV2,TRBJ1-6,TGTGCCAGCAGTGAAGAGGGGACAGGGGCCCCGAATTCACCCCTCCACTTT,CASSEEGTGAPNSPLHF
TRBD2,NA,TRBV24-1,TRBJ2-1,TGTGCCACCAGTGACCCTAGCGGGGGGGCCCTCTATGAGCAGTTCTTC,CATSDPSGGALYEQFF
NA,NA,TRBV6-5,TRBJ2-5,TGTGCCAGTCAGAACCCCTCTCTCGCTTTAGAGACCCAGTACTTC,CASQNPSLALETQYF
TRBD2,few,TRBV9,TRBJ2-2,TGTGCCAGCAGCGTAGGGAGACTAGCTCAGGGCGGGGAGCTGTTTTTT,CASSVGRLAQGGELFF
TRBD1,NA,TRBV6-2/TRBV6-3,TRBJ1-1,TGTGCCAGCAGCCCGACAGGGTCGGGCACTGAAGCTTTCTTT,CASSPTGSGTEAFF
NA,once,TRBV7-2,TRBJ1-1,TGTGCCAGCAGCTTAGTTGGCCTGAACACTGAAGCTTTCTTT,CASSLVGLNTEAFF
NA,NA,TRBV18,TRBJ1-2,TGTGCCAGTAACGCAGGGGTGGATAACTATGGCTACACCTTC,CASNAGVDNYGYTF
NA,NA,TRBV4-1,TRBJ2-3,TGCGCCAGCAGCCATTTTGGGCGGGAAACAGATACGCAGTATTTT,CASSHFGRETDTQYF
TRBD1,NA,TRBV13,TRBJ2-7,TGTGCCAGCAGCTCCACCTCAGGGGGCTGGTACGAGCAGTACTTC,CASSSTSGGWYEQYF
NA,NA,TRBV6-1,TRBJ2-5,TGTGCCAGCAGTGAAGCTCCGGGGATAGAGACCCAGTACTTC,CASSEAPGIETQYF
TRBD2,NA,TRBV15,TRBJ2-5,TGTGCCACCAGCAGAGATATGCGGGGGGGCCCGGAGACCCAGTACTTC,CATSRDMRGGPETQYF
NA,NA,TRBV2,TRBJ2-1,TGTGCCAGCAAGGAGTACAATGAGCAGTTCTTC,CASKEYNEQFF
NA,NA,TRBV3-1/TRBV3-2,TRBJ1-1,TGTGCCAGCAGCCAAGGGGGCGGTGTAGGTGAAGCTTTCTTT,CASSQGGGVGEAFF
TRBD2,NA,TRBV11-3,TRBJ2-5,TGTGCCAGCAGCTTGAGGACTAGCGGGGGAGAGACCCAGTACTTC,CASSLRTSGGETQYF
TRBD1,NA,TRBV19,TRBJ1-2,TGTGCCAGTTTGAGGACAGGGGAAAAGGTGCGCGGCTACACCTTC,CASLRTGEKVRGYTF
NA,medium-sized,TRBV10-3,TRBJ2-7,TGTGCCATCACCCCGTTCTGGAGGGACGAGCAGTACTTC,CAITPFWRDEQYF
TRBD1,NA,TRBV7-9,TRBJ1-6,TGTGCCAGCAGCCCGGGACAGGGAGGCTCACCCCTCCACTTT,CASSPGQGGSPLHF
NA,NA,TRBV2,TRBJ2-3,TGTGCCAGCAGTGATACAAGCGGATCAGATACGCAGTATTTT,CASSDTSGSDTQYF
TRBD1,NA,TRBV29-1,TRBJ1-1,TGCAGCGTTGAAAAGGGGGCAGGACTCACTGAAGCTTTCTTT,CSVEKGAGLTEAFF
TRBD1,NA,TRBV6-6,TRBJ2-7,TGTGCCAGCAGTTACACCGGGACAGGGGTGTCCGAGCAGTACTTC,CASSYTGTGVSEQYF
NA,NA,TRBV7-6,TRBJ1-1,TGTGCCAGCAGCTTAGTAGGGGAGGGGAACACTGAAGCTTTCTTT,CASSLVGEGNTEAFF
TRBD2,NA,TRBV5-1,TRBJ2-5,TGCGCCAGTGGGGGAGGGCCGGCGGGCCAAGAGACCCAGTACTTC,CASGGGPAGQETQYF
NA,NA,TRBV12-3/TRBV12-4,TRBJ2-7,TGTGCCAGCAGTTTCGGCAGGGGCTACGAGCAGTACTTC,CASSFGRGYEQYF
NA,NA,TRBV7-3,TRBJ2-2,TGTGCCAGCAGCTTAACGACCCAGGCCGGGGAGCTGTTTTTT,CASSLTTQAGELFF
TRBD1,NA,TRBV14,TRBJ1-5,TGTGCCAGCAGCCAGGGGTTCGGGCAAGGGGGCGATAGCAATCAGCCCCAGCATTTT,CASSQGFGQGGDSNQPQHF
NA,few,TRBV4-2,TRBJ1-2,TGTGCCAGCAGCACAGGCCTGGAGAACTATGGCTACACCTTC,CASSTGLENYGYTF
TRBD1,NA,TRBV18,TRBJ2-1,TGTGCCAGCTCATCGAGGGGACAGTATCCGTACAATGAGCAGTTCTTC,CASSSRGQYPYNEQFF
TRBD1,NA,TRBV9,TRBJ2-7,TGTGCCAGCAGCGTAGCAGGACAGGGGTACCTTTACGAGCAGTACTTC,CASSVAGQGYLYEQYF
NA,NA,TRBV27,TRBJ2-3,TGTGCCAGCAGTTTATCCCCCGGTCATACGCAGTATTTT,CASSLSPGHTQYF
NA,NA,TRBV5-6,TRBJ1-2,TGTGCCAGCAGCTTGGCGGGTGGAGTCTTTAACTATGGCTACACCTTC,CASSLAGGVFNYGYTF
TRBD2,NA,TRBV6-6,TRBJ2-5,TGTGCCAGCAGTTACTCGTACGGGGGGTTGGGGGAGACCCAGTACTTC,CASSYSYGGLGETQYF
TRBD1,NA,TRBV19,TRBJ2-5,TGTGCCAGTAGTATAGTTGGACAGGGGAGGTCCCAAGAGACCCAGTACTTC,CASSIVGQGRSQETQYF
NA,NA,TRBV29-1,TRBJ1-2,TGCAGCGTTGAAGATGAGGGAATTCGTGGCTACACCTTC,CSVEDEGIRGYTF
NA,NA,TRBV4-3,TRBJ2-6,TGCGCCAGCAGCCAAGTACGAGGCAGCCGCTCTGGGGCCAACGTCCTGACTTTC,CASSQVRGSRSGANVLTF
NA,NA,TRBV12-5,TRBJ1-4,TGTGCTAGTGGTTTGTTCCCAAATAAACTGTTTTTT,CASGLFPNKLFF
NA,NA,TRBV19,TRBJ1-1,TGTGCCAGTAGTCCCGGACAGGAAGCTTTCTTT,CASSPGQEAFF
NA,NA,TRBV19,TRBJ2-7,TGTGCCAGTAGTAAAAGGGGATCCACCTACGAGCAGTACTTC,CASSKRGSTYEQYF
TRBD1,NA,TRBV14,TRBJ2-2,TGTGCCAGCAGCCACATAGCCGGGACAGTGAACACCGGGGAGCTGTTTTTT,CASSHIAGTVNTGELFF
NA,NA,TRBV6-1,TRBJ2-5,TGTGCCAGCAGTGAAAGGGGGAGAGAGACCCAGTACTTC,CASSERGRETQYF
NA,NA,TRBV13,TRBJ1-3,TGTGCCAGCAGCCTACGACAGTTCTCTGGAAACACCATATATTTT,CASSLRQFSGNTIYF
TRBD1,once,TRBV6-5,TRBJ2-7,TGTGCCAGCACTTTACGGACAGGGGGTTTCGAGCAGTACTTC,CASTLRTGGFEQYF
NA,NA,TRBV4-3,TRBJ2-7,TGCGCCAGCAGCCAAGCCCAGGATCCCCAGGGGTATTACTACGAGCAGTACTTC,CASSQAQDPQGYYYEQYF
TRBD2,few,TRBV7-6,TRBJ2-7,TGTGCCAGCAGCTTAGGTACTAGCGGGGGAACTTACGAGCAGTACTTC,CASSLGTSGGTYEQYF
TRBD1,few,TRBV11-3,TRBJ2-2,TGTGCCAGCAGCTTAGAGGGACAGCCGGCCGGGGAGCTGTTTTTT,CASSLEGQPAGELFF
NA,NA,TRBV6-5,TRBJ1-1,TGTGCCAGCAGTTACTCGCCCTCCCGGGGGGGAAGCGAAGCTTTCTTT,CASSYSPSRGGSEAFF